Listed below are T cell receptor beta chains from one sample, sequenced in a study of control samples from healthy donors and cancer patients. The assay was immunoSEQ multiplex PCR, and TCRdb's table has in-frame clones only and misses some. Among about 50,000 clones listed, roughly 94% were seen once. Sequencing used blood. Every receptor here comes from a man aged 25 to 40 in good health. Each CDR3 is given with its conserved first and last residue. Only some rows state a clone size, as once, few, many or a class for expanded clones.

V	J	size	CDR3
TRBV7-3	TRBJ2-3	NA	CASSLRSGGAADTQYF
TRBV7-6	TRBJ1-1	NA	CASSLGRPHTTEAFF
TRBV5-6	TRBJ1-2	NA	CASSPTEGSYGYTF
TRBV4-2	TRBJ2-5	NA	CASSQGSGGQETQYF
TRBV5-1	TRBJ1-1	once	CASSKQVLNTEAFF
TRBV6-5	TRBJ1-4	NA	CASRDRIGEKLFF
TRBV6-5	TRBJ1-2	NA	CASSFLFDKSAHGYTF
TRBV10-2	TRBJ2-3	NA	CASSPGQGIYTDTQYF
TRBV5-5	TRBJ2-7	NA	CASSLVGDPYEQYF
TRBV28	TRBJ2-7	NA	CASSLTAGAKNEQYF
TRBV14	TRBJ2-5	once	CASSPNRGSGGQETQYF
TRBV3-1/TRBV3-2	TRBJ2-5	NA	CASSHAGGETQYF
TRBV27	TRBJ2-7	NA	CASSLSGRLYEQYF
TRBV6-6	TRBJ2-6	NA	CASSRGASGANVLTF
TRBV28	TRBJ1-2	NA	CASSEGAPNYGYTF